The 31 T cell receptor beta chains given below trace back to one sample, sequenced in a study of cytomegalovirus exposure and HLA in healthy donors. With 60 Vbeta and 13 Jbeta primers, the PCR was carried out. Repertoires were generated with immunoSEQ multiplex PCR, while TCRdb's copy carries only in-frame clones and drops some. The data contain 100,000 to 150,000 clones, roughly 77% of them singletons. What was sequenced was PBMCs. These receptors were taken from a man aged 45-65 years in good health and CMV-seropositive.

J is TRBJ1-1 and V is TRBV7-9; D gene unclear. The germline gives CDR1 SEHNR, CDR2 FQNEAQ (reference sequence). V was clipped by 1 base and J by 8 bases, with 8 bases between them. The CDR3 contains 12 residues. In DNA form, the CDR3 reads TGTGCCAGCAGCTTAGAACGGTCGGAAGCTTTCTTT. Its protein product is CASSLERSEAFF.

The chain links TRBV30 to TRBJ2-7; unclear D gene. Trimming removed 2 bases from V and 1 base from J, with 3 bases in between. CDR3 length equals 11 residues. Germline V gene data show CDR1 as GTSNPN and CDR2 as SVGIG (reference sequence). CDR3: CAWSLSYEQYF. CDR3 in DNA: TGTGCCTGGAGTCTTTCCTACGAGCAGTACTTC.

CDR3 in DNA: TGCGCCAGCAGCCCAGCGGGAGAGCCATTCTACGAGCAGTACTTC. Translation gives CASSPAGEPFYEQYF. The chain combines TRBV4-1 with TRBJ2-7; TRBD2 matches at 8 bases. CDR1 is MGHRA, CDR2 YSYEKL, per germline. This CDR3 contains 15 residues. V was clipped by 4 bases and J by 3 bases; unmatched bases: 8.

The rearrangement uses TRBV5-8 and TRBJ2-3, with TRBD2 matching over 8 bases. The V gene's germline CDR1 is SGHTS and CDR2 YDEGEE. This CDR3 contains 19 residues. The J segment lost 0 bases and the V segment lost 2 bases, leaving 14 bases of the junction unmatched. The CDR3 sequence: CASSFWKRETRRSTDTQYF. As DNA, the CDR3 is TGTGCCAGCAGCTTCTGGAAGCGGGAGACCCGGCGTAGCACAGATACGCAGTATTTT.

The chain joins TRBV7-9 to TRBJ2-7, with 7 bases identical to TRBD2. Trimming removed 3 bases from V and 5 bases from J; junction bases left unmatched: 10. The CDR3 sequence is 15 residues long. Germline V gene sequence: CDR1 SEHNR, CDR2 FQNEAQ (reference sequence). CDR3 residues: CASSLTRSLADEQYF. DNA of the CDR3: TGTGCCAGCAGCTTGACGCGGAGTCTAGCGGACGAGCAGTACTTC.

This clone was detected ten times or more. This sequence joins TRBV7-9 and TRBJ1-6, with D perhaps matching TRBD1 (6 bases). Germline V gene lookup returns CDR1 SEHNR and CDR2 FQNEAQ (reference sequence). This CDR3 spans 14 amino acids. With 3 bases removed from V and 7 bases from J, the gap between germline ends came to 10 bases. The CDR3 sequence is CASSFSDRNSPLHF. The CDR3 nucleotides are TGTGCCAGCAGCTTTTCGGACAGAAATTCACCCCTCCACTTT. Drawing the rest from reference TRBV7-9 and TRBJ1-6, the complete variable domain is DTGVSQNPRHKITKRGQNVTFRCDPISEHNRLYWYRQTLGQGPEFLTYFQNEAQLEKSRLLSDRFSAERPKGSFSTLEIQRTEQGDSAMYLCASSFSDRNSPLHFGNGTRLTVT.

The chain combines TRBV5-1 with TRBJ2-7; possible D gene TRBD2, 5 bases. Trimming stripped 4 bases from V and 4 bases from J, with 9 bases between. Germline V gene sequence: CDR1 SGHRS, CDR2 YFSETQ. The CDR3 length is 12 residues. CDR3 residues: CASSPRGYEQYF. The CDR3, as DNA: TGCGCCAGCAGCCCTAGAGGGTACGAGCAGTACTTC. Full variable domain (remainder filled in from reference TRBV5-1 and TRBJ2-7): KAGVTQTPRYLIKTRGQQVTLSCSPISGHRSVSWYQQTPGQGLQFLFEYFSETQRNKGNFPGRFSGRQFSNSRSEMNVSTLELGDSALYLCASSPRGYEQYFGPGTRLTVT.

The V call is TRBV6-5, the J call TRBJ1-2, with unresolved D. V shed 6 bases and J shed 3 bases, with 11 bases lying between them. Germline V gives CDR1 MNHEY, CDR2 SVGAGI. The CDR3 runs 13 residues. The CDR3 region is CASSSLPDYGYTF. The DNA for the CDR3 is TGTGCCAGCAGCTCTCTCCCTGACTATGGCTACACCTTC.

CDR3 nucleotide sequence: TGCGCCAGCAGCTTGGTATCTGGGACAGGCCAGCCCCAGCATTTT. It specifies CASSLVSGTGQPQHF. This chain joins TRBV5-1 and TRBJ1-5; 8 positions agree with TRBD1. V lost 0 bases to trimming and J lost 7 bases; unmatched junction nucleotides: 6. The CDR3 extends over 15 amino acids. Germline V gives CDR1 SGHRS, CDR2 YFSETQ.

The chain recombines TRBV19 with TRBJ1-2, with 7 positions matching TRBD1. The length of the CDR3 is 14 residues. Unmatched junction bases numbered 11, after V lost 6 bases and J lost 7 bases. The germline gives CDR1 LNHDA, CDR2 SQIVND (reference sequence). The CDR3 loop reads CASSLETGLGGYTF. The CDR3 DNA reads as TGTGCCAGTAGCCTGGAGACAGGGCTTGGTGGCTACACCTTC.

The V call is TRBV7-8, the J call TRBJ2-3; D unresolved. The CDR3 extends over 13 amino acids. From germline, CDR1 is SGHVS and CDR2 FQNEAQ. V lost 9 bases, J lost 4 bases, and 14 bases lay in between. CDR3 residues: CASNPTEADTQYF. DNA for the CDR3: TGTGCCAGTAACCCGACCGAGGCAGATACGCAGTATTTT.

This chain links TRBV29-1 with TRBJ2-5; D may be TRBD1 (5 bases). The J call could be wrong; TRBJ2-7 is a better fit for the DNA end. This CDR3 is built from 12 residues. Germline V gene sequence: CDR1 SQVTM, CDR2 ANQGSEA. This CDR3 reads CSVKTASYEQYF. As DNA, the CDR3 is TGCAGCGTAAAGACAGCTTCCTACGAGCAGTACTTC.

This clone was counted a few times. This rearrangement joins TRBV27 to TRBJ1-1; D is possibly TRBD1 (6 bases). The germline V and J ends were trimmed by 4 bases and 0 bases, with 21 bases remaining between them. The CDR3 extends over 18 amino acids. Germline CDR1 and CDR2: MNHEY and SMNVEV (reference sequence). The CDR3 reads CASSSSPGAGHMNTEAFF. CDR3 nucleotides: TGTGCCAGCAGTTCCTCCCCAGGGGCCGGACATATGAACACTGAAGCTTTCTTT.

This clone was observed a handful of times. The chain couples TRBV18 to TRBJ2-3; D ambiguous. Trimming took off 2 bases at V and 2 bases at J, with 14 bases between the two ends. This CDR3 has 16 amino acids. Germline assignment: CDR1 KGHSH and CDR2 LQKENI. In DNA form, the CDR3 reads TGTGCCAGCTCACCAATAGCCTTTCGAAACACAGATACGCAGTATTTT. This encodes CASSPIAFRNTDTQYF.

CDR3 in DNA: TGTGCCTGGTCCCCAGAAGGGAGAAAGGGTGAAAAACTGTTTTTT. Encoded protein: CAWSPEGRKGEKLFF. The chain is built from TRBV30 and TRBJ1-4; D call uncertain. There are 15 residues in the CDR3. CDR1 GTSNPN and CDR2 SVGIG come from the germline V gene (reference sequence). With 5 bases removed from V and 7 bases from J, the gap between germline ends came to 20 bases.

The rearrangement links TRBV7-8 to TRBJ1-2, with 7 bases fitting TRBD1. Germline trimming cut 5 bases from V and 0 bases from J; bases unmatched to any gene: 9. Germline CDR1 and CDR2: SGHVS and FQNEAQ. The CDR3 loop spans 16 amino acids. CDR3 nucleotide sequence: TGTGCCAGCAGCCCCGGGACAGCGATTTCTAACTATGGCTACACCTTC. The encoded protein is CASSPGTAISNYGYTF.

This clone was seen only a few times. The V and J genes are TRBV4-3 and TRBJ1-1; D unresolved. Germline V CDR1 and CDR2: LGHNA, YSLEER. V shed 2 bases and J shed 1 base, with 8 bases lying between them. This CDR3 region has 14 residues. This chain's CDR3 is CASSQRSGNTEAFF. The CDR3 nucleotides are TGCGCCAGCAGCCAAAGGTCAGGGAACACTGAAGCTTTCTTT.

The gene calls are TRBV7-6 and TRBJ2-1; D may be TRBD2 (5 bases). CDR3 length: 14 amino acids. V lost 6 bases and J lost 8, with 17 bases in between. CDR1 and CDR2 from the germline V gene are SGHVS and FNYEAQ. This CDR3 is CASRDSPDLDEQFF. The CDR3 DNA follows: TGTGCCAGCAGGGACTCCCCGGACCTTGATGAGCAGTTCTTC.

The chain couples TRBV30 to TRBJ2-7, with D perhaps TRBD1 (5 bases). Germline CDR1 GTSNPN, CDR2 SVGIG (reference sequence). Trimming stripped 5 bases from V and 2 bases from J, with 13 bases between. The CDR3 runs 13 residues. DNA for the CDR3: TGTGCCTGGGGACGGTTAGGGGCCTACGAGCAGTACTTC. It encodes CAWGRLGAYEQYF.

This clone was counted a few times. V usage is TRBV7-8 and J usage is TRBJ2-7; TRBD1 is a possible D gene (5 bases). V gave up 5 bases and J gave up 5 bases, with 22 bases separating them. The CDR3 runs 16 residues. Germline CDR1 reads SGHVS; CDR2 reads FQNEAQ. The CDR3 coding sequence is TGTGCCAGCAGCCGGTCCGAAGGGGTCGACCCCCACGAGCAGTACTTC. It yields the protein CASSRSEGVDPHEQYF.

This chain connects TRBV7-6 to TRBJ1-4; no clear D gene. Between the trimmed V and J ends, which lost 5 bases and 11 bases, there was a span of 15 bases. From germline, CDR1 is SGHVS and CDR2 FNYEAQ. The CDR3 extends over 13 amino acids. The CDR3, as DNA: TGTGCCAGCAGCGCAGAGATGGGGAGGAAACTGTTTTTT. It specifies CASSAEMGRKLFF.

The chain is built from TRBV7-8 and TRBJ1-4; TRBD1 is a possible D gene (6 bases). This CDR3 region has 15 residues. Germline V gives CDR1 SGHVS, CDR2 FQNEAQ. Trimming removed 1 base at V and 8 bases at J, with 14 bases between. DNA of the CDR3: TGTGCCAGCAGCTTAGATGTGACAGGCGCCGAAAAACTGTTTTTT. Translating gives CASSLDVTGAEKLFF.

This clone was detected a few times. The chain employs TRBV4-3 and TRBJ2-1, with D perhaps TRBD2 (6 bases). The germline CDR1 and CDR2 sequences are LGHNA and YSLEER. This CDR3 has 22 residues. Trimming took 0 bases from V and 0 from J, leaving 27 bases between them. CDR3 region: CASSQESTGTSSIRSSYNEQFF. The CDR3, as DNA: TGCGCCAGCAGCCAAGAGAGTACCGGGACTTCCTCGATTAGGAGCTCCTACAATGAGCAGTTCTTC.

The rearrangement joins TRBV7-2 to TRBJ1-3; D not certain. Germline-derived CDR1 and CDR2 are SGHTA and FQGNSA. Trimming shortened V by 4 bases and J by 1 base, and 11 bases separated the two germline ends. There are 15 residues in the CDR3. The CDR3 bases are TGTGCCAGCAGCTCCTTCAGGATATCTGGAAACACCATATATTTT. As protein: CASSSFRISGNTIYF.

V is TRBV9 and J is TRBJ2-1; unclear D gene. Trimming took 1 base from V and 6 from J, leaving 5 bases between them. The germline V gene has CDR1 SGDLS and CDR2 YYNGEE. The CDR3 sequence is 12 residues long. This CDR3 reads CASSVLGNEQFF. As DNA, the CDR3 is TGTGCCAGCAGCGTACTCGGCAATGAGCAGTTCTTC. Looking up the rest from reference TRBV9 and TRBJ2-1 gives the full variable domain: DSGVTQTPKHLITATGQRVTLRCSPRSGDLSVYWYQQSLDQGLQFLIQYYNGEERAKGNILERFSAQQFPDLHSELNLSSLELGDSALYFCASSVLGNEQFFGPGTRLTVL.

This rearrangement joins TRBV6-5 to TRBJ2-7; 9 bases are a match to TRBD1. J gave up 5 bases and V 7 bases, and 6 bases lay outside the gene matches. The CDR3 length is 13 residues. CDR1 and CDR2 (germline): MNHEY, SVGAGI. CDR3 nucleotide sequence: TGTGCCAGCACCGGGACAGGGAGAAACGAGCAGTACTTC. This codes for CASTGTGRNEQYF.

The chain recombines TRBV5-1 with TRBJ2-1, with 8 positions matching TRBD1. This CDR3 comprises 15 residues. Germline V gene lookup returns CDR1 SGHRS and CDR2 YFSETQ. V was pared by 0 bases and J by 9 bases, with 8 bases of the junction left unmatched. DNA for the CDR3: TGCGCCAGCAGCTTGGTTCAGGGGGCGCCAGGTGAGCAGTTCTTC. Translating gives CASSLVQGAPGEQFF.

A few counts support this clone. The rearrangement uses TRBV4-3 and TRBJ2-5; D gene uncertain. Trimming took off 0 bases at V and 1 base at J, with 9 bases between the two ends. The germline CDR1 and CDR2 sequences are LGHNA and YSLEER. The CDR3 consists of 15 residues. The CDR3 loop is CASSQEWAGQETQYF. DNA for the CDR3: TGCGCCAGCAGCCAAGAATGGGCAGGCCAAGAGACCCAGTACTTC.

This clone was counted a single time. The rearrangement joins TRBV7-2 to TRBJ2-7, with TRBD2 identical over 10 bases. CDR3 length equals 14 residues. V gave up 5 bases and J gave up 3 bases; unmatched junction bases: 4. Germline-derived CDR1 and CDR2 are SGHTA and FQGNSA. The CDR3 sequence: CASSTSGVRYEQYF. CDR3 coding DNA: TGTGCCAGCAGCACTAGCGGGGTCCGCTACGAGCAGTACTTC.

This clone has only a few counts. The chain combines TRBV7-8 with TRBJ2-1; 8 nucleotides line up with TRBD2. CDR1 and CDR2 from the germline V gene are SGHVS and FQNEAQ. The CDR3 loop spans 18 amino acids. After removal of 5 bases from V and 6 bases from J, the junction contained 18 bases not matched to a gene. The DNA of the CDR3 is TGTGCCAGCAGCCTTGGGGGCTCCGGGACTAGTCCGTCCAATGAGCAGTTCTTC. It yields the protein CASSLGGSGTSPSNEQFF.

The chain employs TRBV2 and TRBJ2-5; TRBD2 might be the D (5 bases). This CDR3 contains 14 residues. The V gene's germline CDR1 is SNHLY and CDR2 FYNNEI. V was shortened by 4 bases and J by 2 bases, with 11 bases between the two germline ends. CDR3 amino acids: CASSGTSRQETQYF. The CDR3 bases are TGTGCCAGCAGTGGAACTAGTAGGCAAGAGACCCAGTACTTC.